Below, 15 T cell receptor beta chains from the same sample are listed, as sequenced in a study of blood T cell repertoires in COVID-19 (dated by TCRdb to the early 2020s). The library relied on the immunoSEQ multiplex PCR assay. TCRdb mirrors the immuneACCESS table, restricted to in-frame sequences. Some clones are absent from its copies; in checked studies, under half trace to an unresolved V gene, and the reason for the others is unknown. The sample table contains 70,000 or so clones; only one count was recorded for 82% of them. Roughly a sixth of the sample is taken by the ten largest. Sequencing was performed on peripheral blood. These receptors all stem from a human donor in a cohort sampled during active COVID-19.

The chain uses TRBV7-7 and TRBJ2-7; D might be TRBD1 (5 bases). This CDR3 has 13 amino acids. Germline CDR1 and CDR2: SSHAT and FNYEAQ (reference sequence). Trimming left V 4 bases short and J 4 bases short, with 11 bases between. The CDR3 spells CASSSARVYEQYF. Written as DNA, the CDR3 is TGTGCCAGCAGCTCAGCCAGGGTTTACGAGCAGTACTTC.

The CDR3 here is CASWTGRGYGYTF. In DNA form, the CDR3 reads TGTGCCAGCTGGACAGGGAGAGGCTATGGCTACACCTTC. This sequence joins TRBV27 and TRBJ1-2, with 8 nucleotides matching TRBD1. From germline, CDR1 is MNHEY and CDR2 SMNVEV (reference sequence). The CDR3 length is 13 residues. V trimming: 8 bases; J trimming: 4 bases; junction bases outside the gene matches: 6.

The chain combines TRBV6-5 with TRBJ2-7; 11 bases are shared with TRBD2. Germline V lookup: CDR1 MNHEY, CDR2 SVGAGI. Trimming removed 6 bases from V and 6 bases from J; junction bases left unmatched: 10. The CDR3 extends over 15 amino acids. DNA for the CDR3: TGTGCCAGCAGGGGGGCTACTAGCGGGGGTAGCGAGCAGTACTTC. Translation: CASRGATSGGSEQYF.

This clone occurred once. The chain is built from TRBV7-8 and TRBJ1-4; D call uncertain. From germline, CDR1 is SGHVS and CDR2 FQNEAQ. This CDR3 has 15 amino acids. The V end was cut by 1 base, the J end by 6 bases, with 12 bases between. The CDR3 bases are TGTGCCAGCAGCTTAGGCGGGCAGTTCTATGAAAAACTGTTTTTT. Protein: CASSLGGQFYEKLFF.

This clone was seen a few times. V gene TRBV10-2 combines with J gene TRBJ2-7, with TRBD1 matching 8 bases. The CDR3 sequence is 16 residues long. With 3 bases clipped from V and 3 bases from J, the junction kept 10 bases outside the gene matches. The germline V gene encodes CDR1 WSHSY and CDR2 SAAADI. In nucleotides, the CDR3 is TGCGCCAGCAGTGACCTGCGGACAGGGTTAGGCTACGAGCAGTACTTC. This translates into CASSDLRTGLGYEQYF.

This clone was observed a few times. The chain employs TRBV19 and TRBJ1-6, with a tentative D call TRBD1 (6 bases). Germline assignment: CDR1 LNHDA and CDR2 SQIVND (reference sequence). V gave up 4 bases and J gave up 15 bases, with 19 bases separating them. CDR3 length equals 14 residues. The CDR3 region has the DNA TGTGCCAGTAGTAAGCGGGGGCCCTTGACGAGCCTCCACTTT. Its translation is CASSKRGPLTSLHF.

The rearrangement joins TRBV6-1 to TRBJ2-7; TRBD1 aligns across 8 bases. CDR1 is MNHNS, CDR2 SASEGT, per germline. The CDR3 length is 14 residues. The ends lost 2 bases at V and 6 bases at J; junction bases unmatched: 6. The DNA of the CDR3 is TGTGCCAGCAGTGAAAGGGGGACAGGAGGCGAGCAGTACTTC. Translation: CASSERGTGGEQYF.

The chain uses TRBV18 and TRBJ1-1; D ambiguous. Trimming removed 8 bases from V and 1 base from J, with 11 bases in between. The CDR3 runs 13 residues. Germline loops: CDR1 KGHSH, CDR2 LQKENI. The DNA of the CDR3 is TGTGCCAGCACCAGGTCTTGGAACACTGAAGCTTTCTTT. Protein: CASTRSWNTEAFF.

The chain joins TRBV18 to TRBJ2-5, with TRBD2 matching over 7 bases. V shed 2 bases, J shed 3 bases, and the junction held 12 bases outside the gene matches. Germline CDR1 is KGHSH and CDR2 is LQKENI. There are 17 residues in the CDR3. CDR3 nucleotide sequence: TGTGCCAGCTCACCAAAACCGGCCGGGAGGTGGGAAGAGACCCAGTACTTC. This sequence encodes CASSPKPAGRWEETQYF.

This clone has just a few counts. The J gene is TRBJ2-7, the V gene TRBV5-1; TRBD1 matches at 11 bases. This CDR3 comprises 15 residues. With V trimmed by 0 bases and J by 3 bases, 2 bases remained unmatched. Germline loops: CDR1 SGHRS, CDR2 YFSETQ. DNA of the CDR3: TGCGCCAGCAGCTTGGACGGGACAGGGGGCTACGAGCAGTACTTC. It encodes CASSLDGTGGYEQYF.

In its sample, this clone was seen once. The chain is built from TRBV5-6 and TRBJ2-7; 9 bases match TRBD1. V lost 4 bases to trimming and J lost 5 bases; unmatched junction nucleotides: 7. There are 14 residues in the CDR3. Germline CDR1 is SGHDT and CDR2 is YYEEEE. The CDR3 here is CASSPGTGTDEQYF. DNA for the CDR3: TGTGCCAGCAGCCCAGGGACAGGGACGGACGAGCAGTACTTC.

The rearrangement joins TRBV10-2 to TRBJ2-2, with a possible D match to TRBD1 (6 bases). Trimming cost V 4 bases and J 6 bases, with 12 bases left between them. Germline V gives CDR1 WSHSY, CDR2 SAAADI. The CDR3 loop spans 14 amino acids. CDR3: CASSVTGSAGELFF. The DNA for the CDR3 is TGCGCCAGCAGTGTAACAGGGTCGGCCGGGGAGCTGTTTTTT.

The V gene is TRBV5-8, the J gene TRBJ1-1, with 11 bases identical to TRBD1. The CDR3 consists of 14 residues. Germline CDR1 reads SGHTS; CDR2 reads YDEGEE. Germline trimming cut 4 bases from V and 3 bases from J; bases unmatched to any gene: 2. The CDR3 is CASSGTGGYTEAFF. The CDR3, as DNA: TGTGCCAGCAGCGGGACAGGGGGGTACACTGAAGCTTTCTTT. The full variable domain, rest sourced from reference TRBV5-8 and TRBJ1-1, is EAGVTQSPTHLIKTRGQQATLRCSPISGHTSVYWYQQALGLGLQFLLWYDEGEERNRGNFPPRFSGRQFPNYSSELNVNALELEDSALYLCASSGTGGYTEAFFGQGTRLTVV.

The CDR3 nucleotides read TGTGCCAGCAGCTTCGACAGGGTCCCCGAAAAACTGTTTTTT. Amino acid sequence: CASSFDRVPEKLFF. The genes are TRBV6-2 or TRBV6-3 and TRBJ1-4; TRBD1 matches 7 bases. Germline V CDR1 and CDR2: MNHEY, SVGEGT. Trimming cost V 6 bases and J 8 bases; bases outside gene matches: 9. This CDR3 region has 14 residues.

This chain joins TRBV5-1 and TRBJ2-5, with TRBD1 identical over 10 bases. J was trimmed by 5 bases and V by 7 bases; bases with no gene match: 8. This CDR3 is 14 amino acids long. Per germline, CDR1 SGHRS and CDR2 YFSETQ. CDR3 in amino acids: CASRLGTGVETQYF. CDR3 bases: TGCGCCAGCCGCCTGGGGACAGGGGTGGAGACCCAGTACTTC.